This is a list of T cell receptor beta chains from one sample in a study of CD8+CD57+ T cells in acquired aplastic anemia. TCRdb re-called the reads with MiXCR, one entry per CDR3 protein. The sample has hundreds of thousands of distinct CDR3 sequences; under 55% are singletons. Specimen: sorted CD4+, CD8+, or CD8+CD57+ T cells (not recorded which) from PBMCs. Receptors were obtained from a human donor with aplastic anemia. Each CDR3 is given with its conserved first and last residue. The D gene is left open where the match is weak. A clone size is listed for some rows: how often the clone was seen (once, few, many), or a class if it is expanded.

v_gene,abundance,j_gene,d_gene,CDR3aa,CDR3nt
TRBV5-6,NA,TRBJ2-7,NA,CASSLWGIEQYF,TGTGCCAGCAGCTTATGGGGGATCGAGCAGTACTTC
TRBV7-2,NA,TRBJ2-3,TRBD1,CASSVSGTGGGSTDTQYF,TGTGCCAGCAGCGTCTCCGGGACAGGGGGGGGGAGCACAGATACGCAGTATTTT
TRBV3-1,many,TRBJ2-3,NA,CASSQPLTDTQYF,TGTGCCAGCAGCCAACCCTTAACAGATACGCAGTATTTT
TRBV5-1,many,TRBJ2-5,NA,CASSSLAEETQYF,TGCGCCAGCAGTTCACTAGCTGAGGAGACCCAGTACTTC
TRBV24-1,NA,TRBJ1-1,TRBD1,CASSTRVRGPEAFF,TGTGCCAGCAGCACTCGCGTGAGGGGGCCTGAAGCTTTCTTT
TRBV11-1,NA,TRBJ1-5,TRBD1,CASSPGGTASNQPQHF,TGTGCCAGCAGCCCAGGGGGGACAGCTAGCAATCAGCCCCAGCATTTT
TRBV10-2,NA,TRBJ2-5,TRBD1,CASSYRGDQPQYF,TGCGCCAGCAGTTACAGGGGGGATCAGCCCCAGTACTTC
TRBV2,NA,TRBJ1-2,TRBD1,CASRQDRGRGYTF,TGTGCCAGCAGACAGGACAGGGGGCGAGGCTACACCTTC
TRBV15,NA,TRBJ1-6,NA,CATSSQLGPLHF,TGTGCCACCAGCAGCCAACTGGGTCCCCTCCACTTT
TRBV2,NA,TRBJ1-2,TRBD1,CASTMGQGNYGYTF,TGTGCCAGCACTATGGGACAGGGGAACTATGGCTACACCTTC
TRBV2,few,TRBJ1-2,NA,CASSAGVRGYTF,TGTGCCAGCAGTGCTGGGGTCCGTGGCTACACCTTC
TRBV18,few,TRBJ1-5,TRBD1,CASSPSGQGGQPQHF,TGTGCCAGCTCACCCTCGGGACAGGGCGGTCAGCCCCAGCATTTT
TRBV24-1,NA,TRBJ1-1,NA,CATSDLNTEAFF,TGTGCCACCAGTGACTTGAACACTGAAGCTTTCTTT
TRBV19,many,TRBJ1-3,NA,CASRGRPTGNTIYF,TGTGCCAGTAGGGGCAGGCCGACAGGAAACACCATATATTTT
TRBV5-1,many,TRBJ2-7,TRBD1,CASSLAAGTGSYEQYF,TGCGCCAGCAGCTTGGCCGCCGGGACAGGATCCTACGAGCAGTACTTC
TRBV7-3,NA,TRBJ2-1,TRBD2,CASSLTGGLAGGHYNEQFF,TGTGCCAGCAGCTTAACCGGTGGACTAGCGGGTGGACATTACAATGAGCAGTTCTTC
TRBV5-1,many,TRBJ2-2,TRBD2,CASSPGGTRAGDMNTGELFF,TGCGCCAGCAGCCCTGGTGGGACCAGAGCGGGGGATATGAACACCGGGGAGCTGTTTTTT
TRBV7-6,NA,TRBJ2-7,TRBD1,CASSSAGQGADSYEQYF,TGTGCCAGCAGCTCCGCCGGACAGGGCGCCGACTCCTACGAGCAGTACTTC
TRBV20-1,NA,TRBJ1-3,NA,CSARVGIGGNTIYF,TGCAGTGCTAGGGTGGGAATAGGAGGAAACACCATATATTTT
TRBV5-6,NA,TRBJ2-3,TRBD1,CASSFPGQGTADTQYF,TGTGCCAGCAGCTTCCCGGGACAGGGGACGGCAGATACGCAGTATTTT
TRBV6-2/TRBV6-3,many,TRBJ1-4,NA,CASSPAEKLFF,TGTGCCAGCAGTCCCGCCGAAAAACTGTTTTTT
TRBV7-3,NA,TRBJ1-5,NA,CASSPGGVGQPQHF,TGTGCCAGCAGCCCCGGGGGAGTGGGTCAGCCCCAGCATTTT
TRBV7-9,NA,TRBJ2-3,NA,CASSSFPQDTQYF,TGTGCCAGCAGCTCGTTCCCACAAGATACGCAGTATTTT
TRBV19,many,TRBJ1-5,NA,CATSLTRQPQHF,TGTGCCACCTCATTGACGCGGCAGCCCCAGCATTTT
TRBV5-1,NA,TRBJ1-6,TRBD1,CASSWDRGDNSPLHF,TGCGCCAGCAGCTGGGACAGGGGTGATAATTCACCCCTCCACTTT
TRBV5-1,NA,TRBJ1-3,NA,CASSLAARNTIYF,TGCGCCAGCAGCTTGGCGGCCAGGAACACCATATATTTT
TRBV2,many,TRBJ1-4,NA,CASSVEASNEKLFF,TGTGCCAGCAGTGTCGAGGCAAGCAATGAAAAACTGTTTTTT
TRBV7-3,many,TRBJ2-5,NA,CASSLTPGTIQETQYF,TGTGCCAGCAGCTTAACGCCTGGGACAATCCAAGAGACCCAGTACTTC
TRBV7-9,NA,TRBJ2-5,TRBD1,CASRTGGETQYF,TGTGCCAGCAGAACAGGGGGAGAGACCCAGTACTTC
TRBV7-2,NA,TRBJ2-5,NA,CASSAGQGLETQYF,TGTGCCAGCAGCGCGGGTCAAGGGTTGGAGACCCAGTACTTC
TRBV6-1,NA,TRBJ2-2,TRBD2,CASVPGLDTGELFF,TGTGCCAGCGTACCGGGACTAGACACCGGGGAGCTGTTTTTT
TRBV7-9,NA,TRBJ2-5,TRBD1,CASSNTGQPSETQYF,TGTGCCAGCAGCAATACGGGACAGCCGTCAGAGACCCAGTACTTC
TRBV29-1,NA,TRBJ1-5,TRBD1,CSVGTGERNQPQHF,TGCAGCGTGGGAACAGGGGAGCGCAATCAGCCCCAGCATTTT
TRBV20-1,many,TRBJ1-2,NA,CSASGPGEGYTF,TGCAGTGCTAGTGGGCCCGGGGAGGGCTACACCTTC
TRBV28,NA,TRBJ1-3,TRBD1,CASSLWAADRVGNTIYF,TGTGCCAGCAGTTTATGGGCCGCAGACAGGGTGGGAAACACCATATATTTT
TRBV25-1,NA,TRBJ1-2,NA,CASSFGGRMSYTF,TGTGCCAGCAGCTTCGGGGGTAGGATGAGCTACACCTTC
TRBV19,many,TRBJ2-5,NA,CASSPTLDIQETQYF,TGTGCCAGTAGTCCGACACTCGACATACAAGAGACCCAGTACTTC
TRBV24-1,NA,TRBJ2-7,NA,CATRPGCYEQYF,TGTGCCACCCGGCCAGGGTGTTACGAGCAGTACTTC
TRBV20-1,many,TRBJ2-5,NA,CSARSGLLAETQYF,TGCAGTGCTAGGTCAGGACTCCTAGCGGAGACCCAGTACTTC
TRBV2,NA,TRBJ1-2,NA,CASSEGADHCGYTF,TGTGCCAGCAGTGAGGGGGCGGACCACTGTGGCTACACCTTC
TRBV10-3,once,TRBJ2-6,NA,CAISEHGQGANVLTF,TGTGCCATCAGTGAGCATGGACAGGGGGCCAACGTCCTGACTTTC
TRBV6-4,many,TRBJ1-1,NA,CASSRETGNTEAFF,TGTGCCAGCAGCAGAGAAACAGGGAACACTGAAGCTTTCTTT
TRBV7-2,NA,TRBJ2-5,NA,CASSFQGTQETQYF,TGTGCCAGCAGCTTTCAAGGGACGCAAGAGACCCAGTACTTC
TRBV29-1,NA,TRBJ1-6,NA,CSVGVTRDSPLHF,TGCAGCGTTGGGGTTACTCGCGATTCACCCCTCCACTTT
TRBV19,few,TRBJ1-1,TRBD1,CASSQQGRGNTEAFF,TGTGCCAGTAGTCAACAGGGGAGGGGGAACACTGAAGCTTTCTTT
TRBV19,few,TRBJ2-3,NA,CASSAIVPRTDTQYF,TGTGCCAGCTCCGCAATCGTTCCCCGCACAGATACGCAGTATTTT
TRBV2,NA,TRBJ2-7,NA,CASRGNEQYF,TGTGCCAGCCGGGGGAACGAGCAGTACTTC
TRBV5-4,NA,TRBJ1-5,NA,CASSLFGRDQPQHF,TGTGCCAGCAGCTTGTTCGGCCGAGATCAGCCCCAGCATTTT